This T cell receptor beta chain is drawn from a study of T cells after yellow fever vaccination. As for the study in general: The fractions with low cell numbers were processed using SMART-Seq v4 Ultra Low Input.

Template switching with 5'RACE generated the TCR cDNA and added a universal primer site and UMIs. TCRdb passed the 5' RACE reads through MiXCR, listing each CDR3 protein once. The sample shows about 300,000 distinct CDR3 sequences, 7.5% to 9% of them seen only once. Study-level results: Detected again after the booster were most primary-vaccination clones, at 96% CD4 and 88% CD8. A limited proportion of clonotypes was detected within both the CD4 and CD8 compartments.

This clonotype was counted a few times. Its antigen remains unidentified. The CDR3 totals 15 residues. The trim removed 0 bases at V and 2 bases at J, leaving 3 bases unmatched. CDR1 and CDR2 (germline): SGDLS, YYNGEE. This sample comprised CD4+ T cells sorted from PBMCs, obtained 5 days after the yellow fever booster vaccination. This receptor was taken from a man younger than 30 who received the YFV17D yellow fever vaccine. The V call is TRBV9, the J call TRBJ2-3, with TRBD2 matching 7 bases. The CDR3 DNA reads TGTGCCAGCAGCGTAGGAGCGGGGTTCACAGATACGCAGTATTTT. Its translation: CASSVGAGFTDTQYF.